Listed below are T cell receptor beta chains from one sample, sequenced in a study of CD8+ T cells in alopecia areata. This table comes from immunoSEQ multiplex PCR, and its TCRdb copy is limited to in-frame clones, with some not included. This table holds around 100,000 clones, around 86% found once. Source: CD8+ T cells sorted from blood, taken at roughly week 30, from a patient treated with tofacitinib. Receptors originate from a human donor with alopecia areata. The CDR3 runs from the conserved cysteine through the conserved F or W. Each record gives: D gene, J gene, clone size, V gene, CDR3 DNA, CDR3 protein. The D gene is left open where the match is weak. Size tells how often a clone was seen (once, few, many) or the class of an expanded clone, and some rows leave it out.

>-|TRBJ2-1|-|TRBV10-3
TGTGCCATCAGTGAAATGGGGGTTCCGGATAATGAGCAGTTCTTC
CAISEMGVPDNEQFF
>-|TRBJ1-5|-|TRBV27
TGTGCCAGCAGTTTAGATAGCAATCAGCCCCAGCATTTT
CASSLDSNQPQHF
>TRBD1|TRBJ1-2|once|TRBV25-1
TGTGCCAGCAGTGAAGCCGGGACAGGGAATGGCTACACCTTC
CASSEAGTGNGYTF
>TRBD2|TRBJ2-1|few|TRBV19
TGTGCCAGTACTTCTAGCGGGAGGGTAAATGAGCAGTTCTTC
CASTSSGRVNEQFF
>-|TRBJ1-1|-|TRBV7-8
TGTGCCAGCAGCTTAGCCGAGGGGATGAACACTGAAGCTTTCTTT
CASSLAEGMNTEAFF
>-|TRBJ1-4|-|TRBV5-1
TGCGCCAGCGGAGTGGAAGGTGAAGAAAAACTGTTTTTT
CASGVEGEEKLFF
>TRBD2|TRBJ2-1|-|TRBV6-5
TGTGCCAGCAGCTCCGGACTAGCGAGCTACAATGAGCAGTTCTTC
CASSSGLASYNEQFF
>-|TRBJ1-2|-|TRBV5-4
TGTGCCAGCAGCTCACAGGGCTTCGGCGGCTACACCTTC
CASSSQGFGGYTF
>TRBD1|TRBJ2-7|-|TRBV7-9
TGTGCCAGCAGCCCAGCGACAGGGGAAAATACCTACGAGCAGTACTTC
CASSPATGENTYEQYF
>TRBD1|TRBJ2-7|-|TRBV7-9
TGTGCCAGCAGCGAAGCACAGGGGGCGGTGGAGCAGTACTTC
CASSEAQGAVEQYF
>TRBD1|TRBJ2-5|once|TRBV7-9
TGTGCCAGCAGCCCGACAGGGGGCAGGGGAGAGACCCAGTACTTC
CASSPTGGRGETQYF
>TRBD1|TRBJ1-3|-|TRBV29-1
TGCAGCGTTGAAGCCTGGAGTCACCCCAGGGGGAACACCATATATTTT
CSVEAWSHPRGNTIYF
>TRBD2|TRBJ2-3|-|TRBV29-1
TGCAGCGTTGCGATGGCCTTGGGACTAGCGGGAAGCACAGATACGCAGTATTTT
CSVAMALGLAGSTDTQYF
>TRBD1|TRBJ2-3|-|TRBV5-1
TGCGCCAGCAGCTCCACACAGGGGCTCCGACAAGATACGCAGTATTTT
CASSSTQGLRQDTQYF
>-|TRBJ2-1|-|TRBV5-1
TGCGCCAGCAGGGCCGGGACCAATGAGCAGTTCTTC
CASRAGTNEQFF
>TRBD1|TRBJ1-1|-|TRBV6-1
TGTGCCAGCACCGCAGCAGGGGGTGACACTGAAGCTTTCTTT
CASTAAGGDTEAFF
>-|TRBJ2-2|-|TRBV30
TGTGCCTGGAGTAAGAGGGGGTCCAACACCGGGGAGCTGTTTTTT
CAWSKRGSNTGELFF
>TRBD1|TRBJ2-7|-|TRBV5-1
TGCGCCAGCAGCTTGGTGGGGACAGCTGTTTACGAGCAGTACTTC
CASSLVGTAVYEQYF
>TRBD1|TRBJ1-2|-|TRBV10-2
TGCGCCAGCAGTGAGCGTGACAGGGACGTGTACGATGGCTACACCTTC
CASSERDRDVYDGYTF
>TRBD1|TRBJ2-3|-|TRBV27
TGTGCCAGCAGTCCTCCCGGACAGGGGGCGTTGACAGATACGCAGTATTTT
CASSPPGQGALTDTQYF
>TRBD1|TRBJ2-7|few|TRBV7-9
TGTGCCAGCAGCTTACCACAGGGGATAAACGAGCAGTACTTC
CASSLPQGINEQYF
>-|TRBJ2-7|-|TRBV5-1
TGCGCCAGCAGCTTGGTTTGGGGTACCCACGAGCAGTACTTC
CASSLVWGTHEQYF
>-|TRBJ1-2|-|TRBV20-1
TGCAGTGCTAGAGGTAGACAGGTTCTAACCTTC
CSARGRQVLTF
>-|TRBJ2-7|-|TRBV10-3
TGTGCCATCAGTGACAGCTCCTACGAGCAGTACTTC
CAISDSSYEQYF
>-|TRBJ1-1|-|TRBV28
TGTGCCAGCAGTTTTACCGGTAGAGGGGACACTGAAGCTTTCTTT
CASSFTGRGDTEAFF
>-|TRBJ2-7|-|TRBV7-2
TGTGCCAGCAGCTCCGGAGGGGGGTACTACGAGCAGTACTTC
CASSSGGGYYEQYF
>TRBD1|TRBJ2-7|once|TRBV7-6
TGTGCCAGCAGCCCTGACAGGGTTCGGGACTACGAGCAGTACTTC
CASSPDRVRDYEQYF